These 5 T cell receptor beta chains originate from one sample sequenced in a study of blood T cell repertoires in COVID-19. Sequencing used immunoSEQ multiplex PCR; TCRdb keeps in-frame clones, though not all of them. The sample lists about 58,000 clones, around 87% occurring once. Material for sequencing was peripheral blood. These receptors all stem from a man in his 60s with active COVID-19.

This clone is a singleton in its sample. The chain recombines TRBV25-1 with TRBJ1-1, with D possibly matching TRBD1 (6 bases). The germline V gene has CDR1 MGHDK and CDR2 SYGVNS. The V end was cut by 6 bases, the J end by 0 bases, with 8 bases between. This CDR3 has 13 residues. CDR3 nucleotide sequence: TGTGCCAGCAGCAACAGGGTGAACACTGAAGCTTTCTTT. It encodes CASSNRVNTEAFF.

This sequence joins TRBV5-1 and TRBJ2-1; 7 bases map to TRBD2. V gave up 4 bases and J gave up 1 base; unmatched junction bases: 5. The CDR3 runs to 15 residues. Germline V lookup: CDR1 SGHRS, CDR2 YFSETQ. The CDR3 DNA reads as TGCGCCAGCAGCGGAAGCGGGGCTTCCTACAATGAGCAGTTCTTC. Translating it yields CASSGSGASYNEQFF.

The gene calls are TRBV19 and TRBJ2-7, with TRBD1 as a possible D gene (7 bases). Germline assignment: CDR1 LNHDA and CDR2 SQIVND (reference sequence). The CDR3 totals 14 residues. V lost 2 bases to trimming and J lost 6 bases, with 14 bases between them. CDR3 sequence (DNA): TGTGCCAGTAGTATAAGGGGGGACAGCAGCGAGCAGTACTTC. This sequence encodes CASSIRGDSSEQYF. The full variable domain, rest sourced from reference TRBV19 and TRBJ2-7, is DGGITQSPKYLFRKEGQNVTLSCEQNLNHDAMYWYRQDPGQGLRLIYYSQIVNDFQKGDIAEGYSVSREKKESFPLTVTSAQKNPTAFYLCASSIRGDSSEQYFGPGTRLTVT.

The chain links TRBV11-2 to TRBJ2-1; 8 bases match TRBD2. The V gene's germline CDR1 is SGHAT and CDR2 FQNNGV. J was trimmed by 7 bases and V by 0 bases; bases with no gene match: 8. This CDR3 is 16 amino acids long. CDR3 nucleotides: TGTGCCAGCAGCTTAGAGTTACGGGAGGGCCTTAATGAGCAGTTCTTC. Translating gives CASSLELREGLNEQFF.

The rearrangement uses TRBV12-5 and TRBJ2-2; D gene ambiguous. The ends were cut back, 6 bases at V and 4 bases at J, with 15 bases in the middle. Germline lookup yields CDR1 LGHNT and CDR2 FRNRAP. The CDR3 runs 15 residues. DNA for the CDR3: TGTGCTAGTGGCCGCTCCGGGTCGGGCACCGGGGAGCTGTTTTTT. Protein sequence: CASGRSGSGTGELFF.